This paragraph covers one T cell receptor beta chain sequence. This sample is part of a study of T cell responses to AZD1222 COVID-19 vaccine. Some clones are missing from TCRdb's copy, which holds only in-frame ones; the method was immunoSEQ multiplex PCR. The sample carries roughly 120,000 clones, roughly 88% recorded once. The CDR3 consists of 13 residues. The V end was cut by 3 bases, the J end by 7 bases, with 10 bases between. Germline V gene lookup returns CDR1 SGHRS and CDR2 YFSETQ. The sequence was collected from an adult in good health. The V gene is TRBV5-1, the J gene TRBJ2-2; a weak D match, TRBD1 (5 bases). This specimen consisted of peripheral blood, obtained on day 0 of MenACWY control vaccination. CDR3 DNA: TGCGCCAGCAGCTGGCAGGGAATCGGGGAGCTGTTTTTT. Protein sequence: CASSWQGIGELFF.